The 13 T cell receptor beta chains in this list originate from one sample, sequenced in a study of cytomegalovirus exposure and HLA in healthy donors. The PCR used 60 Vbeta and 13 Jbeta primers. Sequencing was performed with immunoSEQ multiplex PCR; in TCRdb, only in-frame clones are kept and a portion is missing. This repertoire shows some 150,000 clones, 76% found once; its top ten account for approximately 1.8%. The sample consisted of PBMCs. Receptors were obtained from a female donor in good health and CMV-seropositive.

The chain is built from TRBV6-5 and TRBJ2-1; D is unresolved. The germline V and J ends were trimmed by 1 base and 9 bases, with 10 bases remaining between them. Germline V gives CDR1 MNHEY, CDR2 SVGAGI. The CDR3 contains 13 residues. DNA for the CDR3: TGTGCCAGCAGTTACTTCCCTAGAACTGAGCAGTTCTTC. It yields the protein CASSYFPRTEQFF.

CDR3 protein: CASRMSGATGNTIYF. CDR3 nucleotides: TGTGCCAGCAGAATGTCAGGGGCCACTGGAAACACCATATATTTT. This chain uses TRBV6-5 with TRBJ1-3, with D maybe TRBD1 (6 bases). Germline CDR1 MNHEY, CDR2 SVGAGI. This CDR3 region has 15 residues. The germline V and J ends were trimmed by 6 bases and 2 bases, with 14 bases remaining between them.

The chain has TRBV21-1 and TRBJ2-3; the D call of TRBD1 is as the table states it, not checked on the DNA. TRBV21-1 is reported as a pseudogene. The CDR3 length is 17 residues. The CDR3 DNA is TGTGCCAGCAGCAAAGGGCAACCCAATCGGACAGTAGATACGCAGTATTTT. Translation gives CASSKGQPNRTVDTQYF.

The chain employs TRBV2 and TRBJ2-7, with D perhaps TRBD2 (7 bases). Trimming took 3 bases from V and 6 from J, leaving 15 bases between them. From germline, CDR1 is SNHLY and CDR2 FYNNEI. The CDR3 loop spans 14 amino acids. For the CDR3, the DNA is TGTGCCAGCAGTGACCCTAGGGGGGGATTCGAGCAGTACTTC. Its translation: CASSDPRGGFEQYF.

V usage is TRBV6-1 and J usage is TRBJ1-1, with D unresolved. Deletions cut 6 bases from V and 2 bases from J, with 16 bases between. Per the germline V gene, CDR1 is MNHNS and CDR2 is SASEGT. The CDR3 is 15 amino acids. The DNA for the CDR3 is TGTGCCAGCAGGATAGACGGGGTTGCCAACACTGAAGCTTTCTTT. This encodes CASRIDGVANTEAFF.

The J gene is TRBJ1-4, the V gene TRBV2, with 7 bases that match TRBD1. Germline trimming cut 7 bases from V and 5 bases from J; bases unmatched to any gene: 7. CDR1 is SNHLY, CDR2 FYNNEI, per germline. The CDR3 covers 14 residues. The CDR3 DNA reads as TGTGCCAGCACCGTGGGACAGATCAATGAAAAACTGTTTTTT. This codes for CASTVGQINEKLFF.

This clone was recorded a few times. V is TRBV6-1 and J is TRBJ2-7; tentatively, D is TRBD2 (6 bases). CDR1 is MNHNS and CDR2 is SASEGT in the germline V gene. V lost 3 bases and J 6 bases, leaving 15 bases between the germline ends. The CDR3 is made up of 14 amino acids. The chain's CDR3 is CASSEGGAKSEQYF. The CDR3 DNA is TGTGCCAGCAGTGAGGGCGGGGCGAAGTCCGAGCAGTACTTC.

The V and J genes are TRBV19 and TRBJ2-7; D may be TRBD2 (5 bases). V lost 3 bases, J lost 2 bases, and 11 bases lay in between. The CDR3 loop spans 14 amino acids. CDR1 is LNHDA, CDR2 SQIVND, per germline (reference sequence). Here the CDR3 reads CASSMVGSPYEQYF. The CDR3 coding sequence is TGTGCCAGTAGTATGGTTGGGAGCCCCTACGAGCAGTACTTC.

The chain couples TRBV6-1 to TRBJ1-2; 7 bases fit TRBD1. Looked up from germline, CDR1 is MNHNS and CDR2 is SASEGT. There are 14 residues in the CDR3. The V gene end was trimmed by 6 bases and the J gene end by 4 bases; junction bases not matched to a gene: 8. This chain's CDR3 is CASRKGTEVYGYTF. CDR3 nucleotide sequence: TGTGCCAGCAGGAAGGGGACAGAGGTCTATGGCTACACCTTC.

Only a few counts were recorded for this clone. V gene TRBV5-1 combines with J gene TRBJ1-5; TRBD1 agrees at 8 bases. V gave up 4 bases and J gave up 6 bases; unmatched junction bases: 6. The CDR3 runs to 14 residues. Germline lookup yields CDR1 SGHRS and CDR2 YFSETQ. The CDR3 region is CASSPDRGTQPQHF. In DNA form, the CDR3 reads TGCGCCAGCAGCCCCGACAGGGGTACTCAGCCCCAGCATTTT. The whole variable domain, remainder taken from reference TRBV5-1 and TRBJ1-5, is KAGVTQTPRYLIKTRGQQVTLSCSPISGHRSVSWYQQTPGQGLQFLFEYFSETQRNKGNFPGRFSGRQFSNSRSEMNVSTLELGDSALYLCASSPDRGTQPQHFGDGTRLSIL.

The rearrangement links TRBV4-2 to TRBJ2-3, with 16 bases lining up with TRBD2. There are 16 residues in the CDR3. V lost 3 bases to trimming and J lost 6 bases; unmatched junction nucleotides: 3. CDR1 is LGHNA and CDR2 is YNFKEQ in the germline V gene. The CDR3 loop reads CASSQGLAGGVDTQYF. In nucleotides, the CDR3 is TGTGCCAGCAGCCAGGGACTAGCGGGGGGGGTTGATACGCAGTATTTT.

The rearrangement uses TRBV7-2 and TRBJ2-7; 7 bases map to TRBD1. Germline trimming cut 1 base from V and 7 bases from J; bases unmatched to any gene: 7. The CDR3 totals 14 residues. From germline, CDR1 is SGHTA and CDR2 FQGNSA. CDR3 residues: CASSLGQGMGEQYF. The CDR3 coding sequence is TGTGCCAGCAGCTTAGGACAGGGAATGGGGGAGCAGTACTTC.

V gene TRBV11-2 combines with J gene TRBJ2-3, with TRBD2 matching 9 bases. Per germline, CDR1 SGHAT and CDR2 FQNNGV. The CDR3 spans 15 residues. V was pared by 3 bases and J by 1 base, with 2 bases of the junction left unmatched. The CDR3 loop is CASSFRTSGTDTQYF. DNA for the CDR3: TGTGCCAGCAGCTTCCGGACTAGCGGCACAGATACGCAGTATTTT.